This TCR beta chain was profiled in a study of persistence of HIV-infected CD4 T cells. The CDR3 runs 15 residues. From germline, CDR1 is LNHDA and CDR2 SQIVND (reference sequence). V lost 3 bases, J lost 0 bases, and 8 bases lay in between. An overlapping HIV-1 Gag peptide pool stimulated these cells at roughly 1 ug/peptide/mL. Sorted nonresponding memory CD4+ T cells were CD40L-negative, CD69-negative, CD45RO-high. These HIV-1-infected adults initiated suppressive ART in chronic infection. Before stimulation, PBMCs underwent CD8+ T cell depletion. CD8-depleted PBMCs were stimulated less than 20 hours with anti-CD28/CD49d costimulation, CD40-blocking antibody and enfuvirtide. The libraries were made with immunoSEQ version 4 in survey mode. Method: immunoSEQ multiplex PCR; TCRdb's copy keeps in-frame clones and lacks some. The sample has about 40,000 clones, around 78% seen once. This clone has just one count. The antigen is undetermined.

V is TRBV19 and J is TRBJ1-4; no reliable D call. The source material was CD4+ T cells sorted from PBMCs after roughly 19-hour stimulation, sampled from a patient who received antiretroviral therapy. This TCR derives from an adult man with HIV who was CMV-seropositive. The CDR3 DNA sequence: TGTGCCAGTAGTATCGGAAGCTCAACTAATGAAAAACTGTTTTTT. It codes for CASSIGSSTNEKLFF.